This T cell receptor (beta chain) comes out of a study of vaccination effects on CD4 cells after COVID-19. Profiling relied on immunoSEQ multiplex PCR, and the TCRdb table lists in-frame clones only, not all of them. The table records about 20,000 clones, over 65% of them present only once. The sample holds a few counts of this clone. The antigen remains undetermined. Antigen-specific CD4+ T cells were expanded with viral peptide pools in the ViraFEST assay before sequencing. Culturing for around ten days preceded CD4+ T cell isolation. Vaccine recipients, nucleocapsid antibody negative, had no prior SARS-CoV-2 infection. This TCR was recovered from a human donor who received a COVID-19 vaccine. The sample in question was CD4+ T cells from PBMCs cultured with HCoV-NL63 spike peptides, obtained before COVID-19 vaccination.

The CDR3 is CASSFPESYTF. The CDR3 coding sequence is TGTGCCAGCAGTTTCCCCGAGAGCTACACCTTC. The chain couples TRBV6-2 or TRBV6-3 to TRBJ1-2; D is unresolved. Germline CDR1 reads MNHEY; CDR2 reads SVGEGT. The CDR3 is made up of 11 amino acids. Trimming took off 4 bases at V and 9 bases at J, with 9 bases between the two ends.